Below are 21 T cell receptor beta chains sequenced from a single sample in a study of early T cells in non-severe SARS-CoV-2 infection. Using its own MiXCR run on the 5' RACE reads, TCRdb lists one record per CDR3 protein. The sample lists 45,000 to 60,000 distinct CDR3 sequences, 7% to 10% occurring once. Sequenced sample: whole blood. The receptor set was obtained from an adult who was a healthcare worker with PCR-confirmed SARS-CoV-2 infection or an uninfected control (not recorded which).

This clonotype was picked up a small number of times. The CDR3, as DNA: TGTGCCAGCAGCTTAGATTTCCCTAGCGGGGGCACAGATACGCAGTATTTT. It is translated as CASSLDFPSGGTDTQYF. The chain carries TRBV7-6 and TRBJ2-3, with 9 bases aligning to TRBD2. Per the germline V gene, CDR1 is SGHVS and CDR2 is FNYEAQ. The CDR3 has 17 residues. J gave up 1 base and V 1 base, and 6 bases lay outside the gene matches.

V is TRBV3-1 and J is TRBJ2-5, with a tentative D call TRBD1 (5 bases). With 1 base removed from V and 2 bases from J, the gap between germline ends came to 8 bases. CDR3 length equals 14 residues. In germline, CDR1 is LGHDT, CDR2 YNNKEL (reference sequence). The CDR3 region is CASSQGRQQETQYF. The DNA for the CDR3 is TGTGCCAGCAGCCAAGGAAGACAGCAAGAGACCCAGTACTTC.

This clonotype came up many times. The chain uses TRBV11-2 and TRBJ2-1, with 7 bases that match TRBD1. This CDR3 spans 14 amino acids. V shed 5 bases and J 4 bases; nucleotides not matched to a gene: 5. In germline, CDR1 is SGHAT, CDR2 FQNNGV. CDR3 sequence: CASSEKGAYNEQFF. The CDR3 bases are TGTGCCAGCAGCGAGAAGGGGGCGTACAATGAGCAGTTCTTC.

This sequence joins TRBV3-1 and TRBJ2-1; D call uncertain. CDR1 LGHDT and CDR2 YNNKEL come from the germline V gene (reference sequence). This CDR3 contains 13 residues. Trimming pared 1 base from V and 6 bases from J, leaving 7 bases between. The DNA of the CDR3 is TGTGCCAGCAGCCAAGGTCCCGGCAATGAGCAGTTCTTC. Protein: CASSQGPGNEQFF.

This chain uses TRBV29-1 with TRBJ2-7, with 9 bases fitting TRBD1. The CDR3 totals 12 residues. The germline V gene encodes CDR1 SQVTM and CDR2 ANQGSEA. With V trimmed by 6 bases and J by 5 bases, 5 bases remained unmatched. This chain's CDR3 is CSVRTGVNEQYF. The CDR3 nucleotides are TGCAGCGTGAGGACAGGGGTAAACGAGCAGTACTTC.

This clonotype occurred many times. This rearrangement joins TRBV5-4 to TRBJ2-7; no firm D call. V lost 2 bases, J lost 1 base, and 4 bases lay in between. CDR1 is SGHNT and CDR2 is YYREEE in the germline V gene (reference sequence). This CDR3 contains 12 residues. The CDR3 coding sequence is TGTGCCAGCAGCTTCGGTTCCTACGAGCAGTACTTC. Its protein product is CASSFGSYEQYF.

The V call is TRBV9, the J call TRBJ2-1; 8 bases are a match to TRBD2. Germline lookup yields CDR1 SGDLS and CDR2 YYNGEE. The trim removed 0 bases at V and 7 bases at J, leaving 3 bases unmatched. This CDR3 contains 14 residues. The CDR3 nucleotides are TGTGCCAGCAGCGTAGATCTAGCGGGTAATGAGCAGTTCTTC. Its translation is CASSVDLAGNEQFF.

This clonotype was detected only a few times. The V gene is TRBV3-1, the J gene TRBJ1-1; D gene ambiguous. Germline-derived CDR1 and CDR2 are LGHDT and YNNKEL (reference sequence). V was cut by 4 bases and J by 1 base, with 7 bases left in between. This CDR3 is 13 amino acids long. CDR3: CASSPAPNTEAFF. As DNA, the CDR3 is TGTGCCAGCAGCCCTGCTCCGAACACTGAAGCTTTCTTT.

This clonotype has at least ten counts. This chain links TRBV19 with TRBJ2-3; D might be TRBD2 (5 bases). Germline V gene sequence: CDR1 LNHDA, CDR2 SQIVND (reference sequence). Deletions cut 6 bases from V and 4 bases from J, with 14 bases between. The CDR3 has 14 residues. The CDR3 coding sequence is TGTGCCAGTAGGACTACCGCCTCCGCAGATACGCAGTATTTT. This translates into CASRTTASADTQYF.

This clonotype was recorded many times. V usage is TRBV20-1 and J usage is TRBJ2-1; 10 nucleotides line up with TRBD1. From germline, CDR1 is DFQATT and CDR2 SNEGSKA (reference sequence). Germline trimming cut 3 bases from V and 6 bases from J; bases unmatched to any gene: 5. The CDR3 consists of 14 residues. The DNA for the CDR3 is TGCAGTGCTAGCCCGGGACAGGGGATCAATGAGCAGTTCTTC. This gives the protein CSASPGQGINEQFF.

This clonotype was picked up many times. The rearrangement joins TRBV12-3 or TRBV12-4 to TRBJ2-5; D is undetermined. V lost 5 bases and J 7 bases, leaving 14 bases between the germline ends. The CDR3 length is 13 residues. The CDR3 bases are TGTGCCAGCAGTCCCCTGATTCCCGGGACCCAGTACTTC. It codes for CASSPLIPGTQYF.

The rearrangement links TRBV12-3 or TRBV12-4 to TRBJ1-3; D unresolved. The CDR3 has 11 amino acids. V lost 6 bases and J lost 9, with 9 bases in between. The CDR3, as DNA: TGTGCCAGCAGCCAAGTGAGCACCATATATTTT. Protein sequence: CASSQVSTIYF.

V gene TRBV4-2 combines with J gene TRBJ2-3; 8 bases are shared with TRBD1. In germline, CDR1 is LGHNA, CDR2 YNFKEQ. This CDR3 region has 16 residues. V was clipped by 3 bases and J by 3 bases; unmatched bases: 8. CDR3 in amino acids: CASSHRTGRVTDTQYF. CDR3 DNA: TGTGCCAGCAGCCACCGGACAGGGAGAGTGACAGATACGCAGTATTTT.

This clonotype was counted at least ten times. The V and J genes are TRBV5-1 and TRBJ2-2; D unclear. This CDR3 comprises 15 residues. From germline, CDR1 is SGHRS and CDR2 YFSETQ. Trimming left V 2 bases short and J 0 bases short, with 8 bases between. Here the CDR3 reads CASSFGRANTGELFF. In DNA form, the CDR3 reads TGCGCCAGCAGCTTTGGCAGAGCGAACACCGGGGAGCTGTTTTTT.

The DNA for the CDR3 is TGTGCCAGCAGCCTTCGTGGTAGCGGGGGGAATGAGCAGTTCTTC. This translates into CASSLRGSGGNEQFF. This chain joins TRBV7-3 and TRBJ2-1; 10 bases align to TRBD2. With 5 bases clipped from V and 7 bases from J, the junction kept 8 bases outside the gene matches. This CDR3 region has 15 residues. Germline CDR1 SGHTA, CDR2 FQGTGA.

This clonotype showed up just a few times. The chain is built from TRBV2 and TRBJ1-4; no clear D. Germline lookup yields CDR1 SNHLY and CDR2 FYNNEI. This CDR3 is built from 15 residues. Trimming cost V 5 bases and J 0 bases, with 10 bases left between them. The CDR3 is CASSTKSTTNEKLFF. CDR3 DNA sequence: TGTGCCAGCAGTACCAAGTCGACAACTAATGAAAAACTGTTTTTT.

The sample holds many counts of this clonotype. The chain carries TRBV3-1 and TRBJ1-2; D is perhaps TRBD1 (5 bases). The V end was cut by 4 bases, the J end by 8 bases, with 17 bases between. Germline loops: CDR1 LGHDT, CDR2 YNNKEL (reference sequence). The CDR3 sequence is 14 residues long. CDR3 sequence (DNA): TGTGCCAGCAGCCGTCCCGGGACGGGCTTGGGCTACACCTTC. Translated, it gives CASSRPGTGLGYTF.

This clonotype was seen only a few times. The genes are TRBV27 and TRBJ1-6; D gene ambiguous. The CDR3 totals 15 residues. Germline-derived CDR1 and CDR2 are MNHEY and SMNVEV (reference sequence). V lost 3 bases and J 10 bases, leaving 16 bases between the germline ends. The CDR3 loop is CASSFIAGEGSPLHF. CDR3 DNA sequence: TGTGCCAGCAGTTTTATTGCCGGGGAGGGCTCACCCCTCCACTTT.

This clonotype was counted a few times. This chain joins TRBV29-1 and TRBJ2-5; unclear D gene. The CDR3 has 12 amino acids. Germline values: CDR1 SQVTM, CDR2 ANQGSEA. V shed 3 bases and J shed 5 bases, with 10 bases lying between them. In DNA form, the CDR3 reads TGCAGCGTTGAGCTGCTTGCGGAGACCCAGTACTTC. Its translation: CSVELLAETQYF.

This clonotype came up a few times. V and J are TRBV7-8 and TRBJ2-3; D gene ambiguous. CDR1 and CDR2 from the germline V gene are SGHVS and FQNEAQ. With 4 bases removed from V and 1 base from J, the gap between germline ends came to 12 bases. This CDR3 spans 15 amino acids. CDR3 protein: CASSYGAGGTDTQYF. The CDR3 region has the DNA TGTGCCAGCAGCTATGGAGCCGGCGGCACAGATACGCAGTATTTT.

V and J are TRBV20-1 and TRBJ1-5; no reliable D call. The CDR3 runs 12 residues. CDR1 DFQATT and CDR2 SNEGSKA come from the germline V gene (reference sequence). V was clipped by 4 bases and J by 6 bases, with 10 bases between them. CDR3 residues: CSAIEGTQPQHF. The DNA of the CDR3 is TGCAGTGCTATTGAGGGTACTCAGCCCCAGCATTTT.